This T cell receptor (beta chain) was sequenced during a study of shared clonotypes between healthy human individuals (dated by TCRdb to about 2020). For the study in its entirety: The cohort included a few men and two women between 18 and 49 years of age. Libraries were prepared and TCR repertoires were sequenced by different laboratories using diverse techniques, in order to increase sequencing depth and limit assay-specific biases. To estimate repertoire size and how much clonotypes are shared between individuals, the study performed deep sequencing of blood TCR repertoires from five healthy adults. Between about 0.94 and 8.9 billion PBMCs per donor were obtained by leukapheresis. For each donor, three plates each were used for CD4 naive and CD4 memory, two plates were used for CD8 naive, and one plate was used for CD8 memory.

Results and caveats for the whole study, not just this receptor: Rarefaction of sorted-subset datasets indicated incomplete sequencing despite the large sequencing depth. Across a handful of donors, approximately 4.6% of naive CD4, approximately 3.5% of naive CD8, around 2.5% of memory CD4, and 0.3% to 0.45% of memory CD8 clonotypes were shared. Only blood was sampled, and tissue TCR repertoires likely differ from those in blood. Higher generation probabilities were observed for clonotypes shared by all four sorted-subset donors than for non-shared clonotypes. Based on pairwise subsampling, the degree of clonotype sharing among donors was expected to be affected by sequencing depth. Because the study included only a small number of donors, the genetic and exposure-history diversity represented was limited. Naive subsets generally had larger estimated clonotype richness than memory subsets did.

Healthy HIV-negative adults with no recently reported acute infections or vaccinations were included as donors. Every donor was a Caucasian adult living in Nashville, Tennessee, USA. CD4+ T cells were enriched through magnetic negative selection, after which naive cells were positively selected on CD45RA and the remaining negative fraction served as the memory subset. Blood was collected by leukapheresis, and PBMCs were isolated by Ficoll-Histopaque density gradient centrifugation and then cryopreserved in liquid nitrogen vapor phase. Purity and quantity of every magnetically sorted T cell population were checked by analytical flow cytometry. From each sorted fraction, genomic DNA was isolated and quantified by UV absorbance on a Nanodrop 2000c. Its CDR3 holds 11 amino acids, cysteine through phenylalanine. The sequence is cut down to CDR3 DNA, 33 bases in frame from base 1. As encoded in the germline V gene, CDR1 is KGHSH while CDR2 is LQKENI. The trim is 3 bases for V and 7 bases for J, with a gap of 7 bases between the germline ends.

Turning to this clone: The antigen it recognizes is unknown. Within one base of it there is no much larger clone, and no base qualities were kept.

Using the deep immunoSEQ assay, multiplex PCR amplified TCR CDR3 regions from genomic DNA. Extracted genomic DNA from each cell subset was distributed evenly across all wells of several immunoSEQ 96-well plates, and each plate was treated as a replicate. For sorted subsets, around 0.2 ug of genomic DNA, equivalent to 25,000 to 35,000 T cell genomes, went into each replicate PCR. The purified libraries were quantified using a Qubit 3.0 fluorometer, sized with a Bioanalyzer 2100, and then quantified again using the KAPA Library Quantification kit. A separate single-read 150-cycle Illumina NextSeq 550 flow cell was used to sequence each immunoSEQ 96-well plate. Per the original workflow: Because the immunoSEQ output held only junctional sequences and lacked quality scores, the filtering could not match the filtering applied to full-length reads. To assign V/J genes and CDR3, sequences were annotated against IMGT germline references using PyIR, a Python wrapper for IgBLAST v1.9. Any read was removed if the V/J assignment was weak (E-value above 1e-6), the CDR3 was missing, or the read contained stop codons, out-of-frame junctions, or ambiguous translated residues. V3J clonotypes were defined by identical inferred V gene, J gene, and CDR3 amino acid sequence. To compute the percentage overlap between repertoires, the number of shared unique clonotypes was divided by the size of the smaller repertoire. Three approaches were used to assess repertoire richness: RTK rarefaction, the Chao1 estimator, and Recon v2.1 estimates of unobserved clonotypes. Generation probabilities for all TCRbeta clonotypes obtained by the gDNA method from four donors were computed using OLGA. The immuneACCESS repertoire file appears here via TCRdb, limited to in-frame rearrangements. These files lack a portion of the clones; in checked studies, under half of the deficit traces to unresolved V genes, and the cause of the others is not known. That table furnishes V, J and clone size, whereas the DNA furnished D and trimming. The sample table lists approximately 2,000,000 clones, around 92% of them with a count of one. The biggest ten clones account for 0.37% of the sample.

The TCR sequence derives from a man in his late teens or twenties in good health. Some clones in this sample may be carry-over from other donors' samples. Sequenced: naive CD4+ T cells from PBMCs. Reading the label with the study, this specimen's cell subset or site is: CD45RA+ positively selected. The rearrangement joined TRBV18 to TRBJ2-7, with the D gene not confidently named. The DNA sequence is given as TGTGCCAGCTCACCCGGCCAGGAGCAGTACTTC. Translated, it reads CASSPGQEQYF.